A selection of T cell receptor beta chains follows, all from one sample in a study of shared T cell receptors in the human thymus. Generated by immunoSEQ multiplex PCR, the TCRdb table keeps only in-frame clones and is missing some. The sample holds 450,000 to 650,000 clones, 70% to 80% seen once. These records were also assigned to another study, of human thymus T cells.

Sequences were obtained from thymocytes. Receptors were obtained from a boy younger than two with a congenital heart defect. CDR3s include the opening cysteine and the closing phenylalanine or tryptophan. The order of the fields is clone size, D gene, J gene, V gene, CDR3 DNA, CDR3 protein. The D gene is left open where the match is weak. Where a row states a size, it is once, few, many or the class of an expanded clone; other rows omit it.

size: .
D: .
J: TRBJ2-7
V: TRBV21-1
DNA: TGTGCCATACGCGGGGGGCCCCTCTCCTACGAGCAGTACTTC
CDR3: CAIRGGPLSYEQYF

size: .
D: TRBD1
J: TRBJ1-2
V: TRBV9
DNA: TGTGCCAGCAGCTTACGGACAGGGCCCACTTATGGCTACACCTTC
CDR3: CASSLRTGPTYGYTF

size: .
D: .
J: TRBJ1-3
V: TRBV4-2
DNA: TGTGCCAGCAGCCAAGATCGGGATACGCCGTGGGACACCATATATTTT
CDR3: CASSQDRDTPWDTIYF

size: once
D: .
J: TRBJ2-2
V: TRBV6-5
DNA: TGTGCCAGCAGCAGGGGCCCCGGATCCGGGGAGCTGTTTTTT
CDR3: CASSRGPGSGELFF

size: .
D: TRBD1
J: TRBJ2-7
V: TRBV5-1
DNA: TGCGCCAGCAGCTTGGGAGGGGGCAAGGGGGAAGTCGAGCCCAACTGTTCCTACGAGCAGTACTTC
CDR3: CASSLGGGKGEVEPNCSYEQYF

size: .
D: .
J: TRBJ2-7
V: TRBV6-5
DNA: TGTGCCAGCAGGGGACAAGAAGAGCTCGAGCAGTACTTC
CDR3: CASRGQEELEQYF

size: .
D: .
J: TRBJ1-2
V: TRBV6-5
DNA: TGTGCCAGCAGTTACGGCGCAGGGGATAACTATGGCTACACCTTC
CDR3: CASSYGAGDNYGYTF

size: .
D: TRBD2
J: TRBJ2-5
V: TRBV6-1
DNA: TGTGCCAGCAGTGAACCCGGGAGGGCCTCAAAGACCCAGTACTTC
CDR3: CASSEPGRASKTQYF

size: .
D: TRBD2
J: TRBJ2-7
V: TRBV13
DNA: TGTGCCAGCAGCTCAGAGACTAGCGGGAGGGCCTACGAGCAGTACTTC
CDR3: CASSSETSGRAYEQYF

size: .
D: TRBD1
J: TRBJ2-7
V: TRBV28
DNA: TGTGCCAGCAGTCCACCCTCGGGACAGGGAACGCCTGAGCTCCTACCCGAAGGCTACGAGCAGTACTTC
CDR3: CASSPPSGQGTPELLPEGYEQYF